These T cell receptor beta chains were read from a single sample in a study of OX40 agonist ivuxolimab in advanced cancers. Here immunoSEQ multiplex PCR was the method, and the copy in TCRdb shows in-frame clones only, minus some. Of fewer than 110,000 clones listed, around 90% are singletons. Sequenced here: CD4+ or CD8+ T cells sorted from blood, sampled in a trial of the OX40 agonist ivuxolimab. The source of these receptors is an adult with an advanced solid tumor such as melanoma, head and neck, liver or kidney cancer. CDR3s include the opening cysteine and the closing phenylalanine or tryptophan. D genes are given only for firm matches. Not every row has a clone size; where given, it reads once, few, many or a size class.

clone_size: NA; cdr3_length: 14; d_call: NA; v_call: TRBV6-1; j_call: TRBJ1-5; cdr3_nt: TGTGCCAGCAGTGAGTGGTATAGCAATCAGCCCCAGCATTTT; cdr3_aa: CASSEWYSNQPQHF
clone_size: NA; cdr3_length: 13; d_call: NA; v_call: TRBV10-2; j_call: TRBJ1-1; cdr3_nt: TGCGCCAGCAGTGCACAGGGCGGCACTGAAGCTTTCTTT; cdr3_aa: CASSAQGGTEAFF
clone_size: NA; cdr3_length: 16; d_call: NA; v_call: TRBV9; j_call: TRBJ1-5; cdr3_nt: TGTGCCAGCAGCGTAGGGCCATACGATAGCAATCAGCCCCAGCATTTT; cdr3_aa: CASSVGPYDSNQPQHF
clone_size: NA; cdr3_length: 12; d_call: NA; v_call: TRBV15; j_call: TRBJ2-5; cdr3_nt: TGTGCCACCAGCACCAACCAAGAGACCCAGTACTTC; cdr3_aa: CATSTNQETQYF
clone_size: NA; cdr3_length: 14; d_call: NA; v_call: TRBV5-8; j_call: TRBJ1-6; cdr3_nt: TGTGCCAGCAGATTGACAGGCAAAGATTCACCCCTCCACTTT; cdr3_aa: CASRLTGKDSPLHF
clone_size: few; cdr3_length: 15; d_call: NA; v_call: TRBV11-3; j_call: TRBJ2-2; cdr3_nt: TGTGCCAGCAGCCCGGGGGGACATCTCACCGGGGAGCTGTTTTTT; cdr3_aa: CASSPGGHLTGELFF
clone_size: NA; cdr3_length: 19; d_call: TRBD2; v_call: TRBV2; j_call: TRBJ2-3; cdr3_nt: TGTGCCAGCACCCCCGGGACTAGCGGGAGGGCCCGGGGAACAGATACGCAGTATTTT; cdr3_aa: CASTPGTSGRARGTDTQYF
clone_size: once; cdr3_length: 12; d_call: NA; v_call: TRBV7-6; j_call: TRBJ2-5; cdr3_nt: TGTGCCAGCAGCAGGGACCCTGAGACCCAGTACTTC; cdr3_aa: CASSRDPETQYF
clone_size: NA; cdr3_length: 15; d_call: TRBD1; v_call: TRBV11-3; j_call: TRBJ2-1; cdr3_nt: TGTGCCAGCACCGAGAGTAGGACAGGGATAAATGAGCAGTTCTTC; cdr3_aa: CASTESRTGINEQFF
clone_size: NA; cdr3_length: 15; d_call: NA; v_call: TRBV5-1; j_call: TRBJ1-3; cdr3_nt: TGCGCCAGCAGCTTGGGGGCGATCTCTGGAAACACCATATATTTT; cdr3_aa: CASSLGAISGNTIYF
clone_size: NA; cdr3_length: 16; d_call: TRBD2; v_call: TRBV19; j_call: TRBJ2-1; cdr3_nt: TGTGCCAGTAGAGGTAGTAGCGGGTTATCCTACAATGAGCAGTTCTTC; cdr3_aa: CASRGSSGLSYNEQFF